A single sample gave rise to the 24 T cell receptor beta chains below, sequenced in a study of shared clonotypes between healthy human individuals. Assay: immunoSEQ multiplex PCR; the TCRdb copy retains only in-frame clones and omits some. The table has 2 million to 2.5 million clones, more than 90% seen once. Sequenced material: naive CD4+ T cells sorted from blood. The sample's subset: CD45RA+ positively selected. The receptors here all came from a man aged 18 to 35 in good health.

The chain uses TRBV7-9 and TRBJ1-3; the match to TRBD1 covers 8 bases. The CDR3 is 15 amino acids. Germline V gene sequence: CDR1 SEHNR, CDR2 FQNEAQ (reference sequence). The ends lost 5 bases at V and 2 bases at J; junction bases unmatched: 5. The CDR3 DNA reads TGTGCCAGCAGCCCTGGGACAGGCCCTGGAAACACCATATATTTT. This encodes CASSPGTGPGNTIYF. The variable domain in full, completed from reference TRBV7-9 and TRBJ1-3, reads DTGVSQNPRHKITKRGQNVTFRCDPISEHNRLYWYRQTLGQGPEFLTYFQNEAQLEKSRLLSDRFSAERPKGSFSTLEIQRTEQGDSAMYLCASSPGTGPGNTIYFGEGSWLTVV.

The chain uses TRBV19 and TRBJ2-7; D gene ambiguous. The CDR3 totals 14 residues. Looked up from germline, CDR1 is LNHDA and CDR2 is SQIVND (reference sequence). The V and J ends lost 3 bases and 0 bases respectively, with 9 bases between them. CDR3 in amino acids: CASSITFYSYEQYF. Here the CDR3 DNA reads TGTGCCAGTAGTATTACCTTCTACTCCTACGAGCAGTACTTC.

The rearrangement joins TRBV11-2 to TRBJ2-2; D may correspond to TRBD1 or TRBD2 (5 bases each). Between the trimmed V and J ends, which lost 6 bases and 6 bases, there was a span of 23 bases. CDR3 length: 17 amino acids. Germline CDR1 SGHAT, CDR2 FQNNGV. In DNA form, the CDR3 reads TGTGCCAGCAGGGGACCTCTAGCCCAGAAGGTCGCCGGGGAGCTGTTTTTT. Protein: CASRGPLAQKVAGELFF.

V is TRBV2 and J is TRBJ1-6; unclear D gene. Germline CDR1 SNHLY, CDR2 FYNNEI. This CDR3 region has 13 residues. V lost 1 base and J lost 14, with 12 bases in between. CDR3 DNA: TGTGCCAGCAGTGAAGGAAGGATCAGCGCCCTCCACTTT. Protein sequence: CASSEGRISALHF.

The CDR3 sequence is CASSSGQGWSEAFF. CDR3 nucleotides: TGTGCCAGTAGTTCCGGACAGGGATGGTCTGAAGCTTTCTTT. V is TRBV19 and J is TRBJ1-1; 8 nucleotides agree with TRBD1. Unmatched junction bases numbered 8, after V lost 5 bases and J lost 6 bases. This CDR3 is built from 14 residues. In germline, CDR1 is LNHDA, CDR2 SQIVND (reference sequence).

Concerning this clone itself: Within the sample, other DNA sequences also encode this same CDR3. The V call is TRBV10-3, the J call TRBJ1-1; perhaps TRBD1 as D (6 bases). This CDR3 is built from 12 residues. V lost 6 bases, J lost 7 bases, and 12 bases lay in between. CDR1 and CDR2 (germline): ENHRY, SYGVKD. CDR3 sequence: CAISGGGSEAFF. In DNA form, the CDR3 reads TGTGCCATCAGCGGGGGCGGGAGTGAAGCTTTCTTT.

The rearrangement links TRBV6-5 to TRBJ2-5; D is unclear. The CDR3 has 15 amino acids. Germline CDR1 reads MNHEY; CDR2 reads SVGAGI. Trimming took off 6 bases at V and 5 bases at J, with 19 bases between the two ends. CDR3 DNA: TGTGCCAGCAGACAGACTGGGCTATTGGGGGAGACCCAGTACTTC. It encodes CASRQTGLLGETQYF.

The rearrangement uses TRBV4-2 and TRBJ1-2, with 7 bases matching TRBD1. This CDR3 is built from 14 residues. From germline, CDR1 is LGHNA and CDR2 YNFKEQ. V gave up 0 bases and J gave up 4 bases; unmatched junction bases: 2. CDR3 in DNA: TGTGCCAGCAGCCAAGATGAGGGGGCCTATGGCTACACCTTC. As protein: CASSQDEGAYGYTF.

The CDR3, as DNA: TGTGCCAGCAGCTTTGTAGCGGGAGTGTCAGATACGCAGTATTTT. Encoded protein: CASSFVAGVSDTQYF. This chain joins TRBV7-2 and TRBJ2-3, with 9 positions matching TRBD2. Germline CDR1 is SGHTA and CDR2 is FQGNSA. The CDR3 runs to 15 residues. J was trimmed by 4 bases and V by 3 bases; bases with no gene match: 5.

This chain links TRBV7-9 with TRBJ1-2; 10 bases line up with TRBD1. The CDR3 consists of 13 residues. Germline V CDR1 and CDR2: SEHNR, FQNEAQ (reference sequence). The V segment lost 5 bases and the J segment 6 bases; nucleotides outside the gene matches: 3. CDR3 nucleotide sequence: TGTGCCAGCAGCCATGGGACAGGGGATGGCTACACCTTC. Amino acid sequence: CASSHGTGDGYTF.

The rearrangement uses TRBV12-5 and TRBJ2-1; 7 nucleotides agree with TRBD2. The CDR3 is 18 residues long. The V and J ends lost 3 bases and 1 base, in that order; junction bases with no gene match: 12. Germline V gene data show CDR1 as LGHNT and CDR2 as FRNRAP. CDR3 nucleotides: TGTGCTAGTGGTTTACCTATAAGACTAGCCAATTCCTACAATGAGCAGTTCTTC. Residues: CASGLPIRLANSYNEQFF. Together with reference TRBV12-5 and TRBJ2-1, the CDR3 gives the full variable domain: DARVTQTPRHKVTEMGQEVTMRCQPILGHNTVFWYRQTMMQGLELLAYFRNRAPLDDSGMPKDRFSAEMPDATLATLKIQPSEPRDSAVYFCASGLPIRLANSYNEQFFGPGTRLTVL.

This chain connects TRBV9 to TRBJ2-5; perhaps TRBD2 as D (6 bases). Germline V lookup: CDR1 SGDLS, CDR2 YYNGEE. Deletions cut 0 bases from V and 5 bases from J, with 11 bases between. The CDR3 spans 14 residues. CDR3 loop: CASSVAKGRETQYF. The CDR3 DNA reads as TGTGCCAGCAGCGTAGCAAAAGGGAGGGAGACCCAGTACTTC.

The rearrangement uses TRBV19 and TRBJ1-1, with D perhaps matching TRBD1 (5 bases). The V and J ends lost 5 bases and 4 bases respectively, with 14 bases between them. The CDR3 consists of 14 residues. CDR1 is LNHDA and CDR2 is SQIVND in the germline V gene (reference sequence). The CDR3 protein is CASSRLGLGTEAFF. The CDR3 DNA follows: TGTGCCAGTAGTCGATTGGGGCTGGGCACTGAAGCTTTCTTT.

This chain links TRBV5-6 with TRBJ2-1; the D is unclear. V was cut by 4 bases and J by 0 bases, with 14 bases left in between. CDR3 length equals 16 residues. CDR1 is SGHDT, CDR2 YYEEEE, per germline. In DNA, the CDR3 is TGTGCCAGCAGCCCTCCCGGAAGTAGCTCCTACAATGAGCAGTTCTTC. Translated: CASSPPGSSSYNEQFF.

For this clone: This sample also contains other DNA sequences that code for the same CDR3. The chain couples TRBV10-3 to TRBJ1-4, with a tentative D call TRBD1 (5 bases). The germline V gene encodes CDR1 ENHRY and CDR2 SYGVKD. V gave up 3 bases and J gave up 3 bases, with 8 bases separating them. The CDR3 extends over 14 amino acids. CDR3 in amino acids: CAISEGAANEKLFF. The CDR3 nucleotides are TGTGCCATCAGTGAAGGGGCAGCTAATGAAAAACTGTTTTTT.

This chain uses TRBV2 with TRBJ2-7; weak D call: TRBD2 (6 bases). Deletions cut 4 bases from V and 2 bases from J, with 12 bases between. Per germline, CDR1 SNHLY and CDR2 FYNNEI. The CDR3 consists of 14 residues. The CDR3 nucleotides are TGTGCCAGCAGTGGTGGGACTGACCCCTACGAGCAGTACTTC. As protein: CASSGGTDPYEQYF. Full variable domain (outside the CDR3, taken from reference TRBV2 and TRBJ2-7): EPEVTQTPSHQVTQMGQEVILRCVPISNHLYFYWYRQILGQKVEFLVSFYNNEISEKSEIFDDQFSVERPDGSNFTLKIRSTKLEDSAMYFCASSGGTDPYEQYFGPGTRLTVT.

The chain couples TRBV6-5 to TRBJ2-5, with 8 bases lining up with TRBD1. The CDR3 consists of 14 residues. Germline lookup yields CDR1 MNHEY and CDR2 SVGAGI. V lost 2 bases and J lost 7; bases outside the gene matches: 6. The CDR3: CASSYKPTGGTQYF. The CDR3 DNA reads as TGTGCCAGCAGTTACAAGCCAACAGGGGGGACCCAGTACTTC.

The chain employs TRBV11-3 and TRBJ2-5; maybe TRBD1 (5 bases). Trimming left V 2 bases short and J 2 bases short, with 15 bases between. The CDR3 is made up of 16 amino acids. The germline gives CDR1 SGHNT, CDR2 YENEEA. Here the CDR3 reads CASSLTVGQKQETQYF. DNA for the CDR3: TGTGCCAGCAGCTTAACCGTGGGGCAGAAACAAGAGACCCAGTACTTC.

Points on this clone: Other DNA sequences of this sample code for an identical CDR3. The chain employs TRBV2 and TRBJ1-5; the D gene is possibly TRBD1 (5 bases). This CDR3 contains 15 residues. Germline loops: CDR1 SNHLY, CDR2 FYNNEI. With 4 bases removed from V and 2 bases from J, the gap between germline ends came to 12 bases. CDR3 coding DNA: TGTGCCAGCAGTGGGGGCCGCGGGGGCAATCAGCCCCAGCATTTT. The encoded protein is CASSGGRGGNQPQHF. Looking up the rest from reference TRBV2 and TRBJ1-5 gives the full variable domain: EPEVTQTPSHQVTQMGQEVILRCVPISNHLYFYWYRQILGQKVEFLVSFYNNEISEKSEIFDDQFSVERPDGSNFTLKIRSTKLEDSAMYFCASSGGRGGNQPQHFGDGTRLSIL.

This clone showed up just a few times. The chain couples TRBV11-3 to TRBJ2-7; weak D call: TRBD2 (5 bases). V was trimmed by 0 bases and J by 2 bases, leaving 11 bases between them. This CDR3 spans 15 amino acids. Germline-derived CDR1 and CDR2 are SGHNT and YENEEA. The CDR3 bases are TGTGCCAGCAGCTTAGACCCCAGCGGAGCCTACGAGCAGTACTTC. This translates into CASSLDPSGAYEQYF. Variable domain in full (rest from reference TRBV11-3 and TRBJ2-7): EAGVVQSPRYKIIEKKQPVAFWCNPISGHNTLYWYLQNLGQGPELLIRYENEEAVDDSQLPKDRFSAERLKGVDSTLKIQPAELGDSAVYLCASSLDPSGAYEQYFGPGTRLTVT.

The CDR3 reads CASSPSGASGRGEQYF. As DNA, the CDR3 is TGTGCCAGCAGCCCAAGCGGGGCTAGCGGGAGGGGTGAGCAGTACTTC. The V and J genes are TRBV9 and TRBJ2-7, with 12 bases that match TRBD2. The CDR3 runs 16 residues. Germline V gene data show CDR1 as SGDLS and CDR2 as YYNGEE. J lost 7 bases, V lost 4 bases, and 12 bases had no gene match.

The chain carries TRBV19 and TRBJ1-1; tentatively, D is TRBD1 (6 bases). V was clipped by 3 bases and J by 6 bases, with 11 bases between them. This CDR3 region has 13 residues. Germline V CDR1 and CDR2: LNHDA, SQIVND (reference sequence). In DNA form, the CDR3 reads TGTGCCAGTAGTATTGGACAGAAAGCTGAAGCTTTCTTT. Residues: CASSIGQKAEAFF.

The chain is built from TRBV4-1 and TRBJ2-7, with 9 bases fitting TRBD1. Losses at the gene ends were 1 base for V and 8 bases for J; bases not matched to a gene: 12. The CDR3 is 16 amino acids. In germline, CDR1 is MGHRA, CDR2 YSYEKL. CDR3: CASSQAPDRGFPQQYF. The CDR3 DNA reads TGCGCCAGCAGCCAAGCACCGGACAGGGGTTTTCCTCAGCAGTACTTC.

The chain uses TRBV7-9 and TRBJ2-3, with 8 bases aligning to TRBD1. The CDR3 runs 13 residues. Trimming cost V 4 bases and J 6 bases; bases outside gene matches: 3. Germline lookup yields CDR1 SEHNR and CDR2 FQNEAQ (reference sequence). The CDR3 DNA sequence: TGTGCCAGCAGCTCCAACAGGGGGGATACGCAGTATTTT. Translation: CASSSNRGDTQYF.